Sequencing of this T cell receptor (beta chain) was carried out in a study of blood T cell repertoires in COVID-19. Study context: COVID-19 samples, acute and convalescent, were from the United States, Italy and Spain. In each case, the material was cDNA or gDNA derived from T cells, B-cell-depleted T cells, or PBMCs.

This clone was counted between two and nine times. Original methodology: Nucleated cell number was recorded as an estimate derived from reference gene primer amplification. Only in-frame clones appear in the TCRdb table, and some are missing; sequencing was by immunoSEQ multiplex PCR. V, J and clone size were drawn from that table, and D and trimming were deduced from the DNA. This sample has 190,000 or so clones, with under 80% found just once. The CDR3 is 14 amino acids. Trimming removed 6 bases from V and 4 bases from J, with 13 bases in between. CDR1 is SGHVS, CDR2 FQNEAQ, per germline. The chain links TRBV7-8 to TRBJ1-5, with TRBD1 as a possible D gene (5 bases). Sequenced: peripheral blood. This sequence originates from a man aged 50-60 years who had recovered from COVID-19. The CDR3 loop reads CASSPRQSNQPQHF. The DNA for the CDR3 is TGTGCCAGCAGTCCCCGACAGTCAAATCAGCCCCAGCATTTT.